This TCR beta chain was found in a study of monozygotic twins with cystic fibrosis. The CDR3 has 15 amino acids. Per the germline V gene, CDR1 is MGHRA and CDR2 is YSYEKL. Losses at the gene ends were 2 bases for V and 11 bases for J; bases not matched to a gene: 10. The assay was immunoSEQ multiplex PCR, and TCRdb's table has in-frame clones only and misses some. This sample carries 30,000 to 35,000 clones, approximately 65% of them seen once, and the ten largest clones take 0.7% to 1%. Input material: blood. This receptor was identified in a girl under 18 with cystic fibrosis. The chain couples TRBV4-1 to TRBJ2-1; 9 bases are shared with TRBD2. The CDR3 nucleotides read TGCGCCAGCAGCCAACTACTGGGACTAGCTGGAAAGCAGTTCTTC. Translated, it gives CASSQLLGLAGKQFF.